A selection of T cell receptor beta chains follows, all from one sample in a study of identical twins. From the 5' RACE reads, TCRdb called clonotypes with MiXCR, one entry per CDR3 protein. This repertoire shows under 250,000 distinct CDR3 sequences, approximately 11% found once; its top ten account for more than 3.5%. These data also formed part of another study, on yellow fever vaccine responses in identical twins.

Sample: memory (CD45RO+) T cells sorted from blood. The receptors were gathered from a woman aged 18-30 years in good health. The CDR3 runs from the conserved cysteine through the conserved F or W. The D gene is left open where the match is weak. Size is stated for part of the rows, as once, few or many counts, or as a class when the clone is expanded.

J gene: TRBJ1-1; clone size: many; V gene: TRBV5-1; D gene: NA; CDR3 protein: CASSTGYSEAFF; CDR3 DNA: TGCGCCAGCAGCACGGGCTACTCTGAAGCTTTCTTT
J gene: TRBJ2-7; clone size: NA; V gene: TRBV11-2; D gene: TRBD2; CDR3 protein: CASSFVAGAYEQYF; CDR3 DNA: TGTGCCAGCAGCTTCGTAGCGGGAGCATACGAGCAGTACTTC
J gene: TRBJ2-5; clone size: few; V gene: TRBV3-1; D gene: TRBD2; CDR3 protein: CASSQGVAGEETQYF; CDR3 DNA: TGTGCCAGCAGCCAAGGGGTCGCGGGGGAAGAGACCCAGTACTTC
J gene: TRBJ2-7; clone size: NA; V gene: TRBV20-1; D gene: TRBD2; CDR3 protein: CSARDAGGLSYEQYF; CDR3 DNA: TGCAGTGCTAGAGATGCGGGGGGCCTCTCCTACGAGCAGTACTTC
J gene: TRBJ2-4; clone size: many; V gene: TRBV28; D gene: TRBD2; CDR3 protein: CASSSLAGGKKNIQYF; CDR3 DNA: TGTGCCAGCAGTTCCCTAGCGGGGGGAAAGAAAAACATTCAGTACTTC
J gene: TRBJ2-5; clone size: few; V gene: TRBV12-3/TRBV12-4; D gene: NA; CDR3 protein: CASRGRETQYF; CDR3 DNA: TGTGCCAGCAGGGGGCGGGAGACCCAGTACTTC
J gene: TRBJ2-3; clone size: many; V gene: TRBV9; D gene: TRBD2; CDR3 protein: CASSDGLAGFTDTQYF; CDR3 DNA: TGTGCCAGCAGCGACGGACTAGCGGGGTTCACAGATACGCAGTATTTT
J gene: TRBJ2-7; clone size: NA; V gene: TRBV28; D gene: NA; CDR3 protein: CASSGAEGYNEQYF; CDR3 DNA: TGTGCCAGCAGTGGGGCCGAGGGGTACAACGAGCAGTACTTC
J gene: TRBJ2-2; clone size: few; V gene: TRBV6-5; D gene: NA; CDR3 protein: CASSYPPQVANTGELFF; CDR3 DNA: TGTGCCAGCAGTTACCCTCCACAGGTCGCGAACACCGGGGAGCTGTTTTTT
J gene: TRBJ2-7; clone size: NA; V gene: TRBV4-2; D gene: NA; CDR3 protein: CASSQGQERTYEQYF; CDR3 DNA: TGTGCCAGCAGCCAGGGGCAGGAAAGAACCTACGAGCAGTACTTC
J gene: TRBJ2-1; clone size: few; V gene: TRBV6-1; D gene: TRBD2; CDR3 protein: CASSLTSGRTYNEQFF; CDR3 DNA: TGTGCCAGCAGCCTGACTAGCGGGAGAACCTACAATGAGCAGTTCTTC
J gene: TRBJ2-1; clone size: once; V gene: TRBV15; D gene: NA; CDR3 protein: CATSQQVLRRNEQFF; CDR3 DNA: TGTGCCACCAGCCAGCAGGTCCTCCGCCGCAATGAGCAGTTCTTC
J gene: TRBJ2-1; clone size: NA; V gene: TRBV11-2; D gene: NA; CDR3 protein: CTSRKELGATYNEQFF; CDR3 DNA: TGTACCAGCCGGAAGGAGCTGGGAGCTACCTACAATGAGCAGTTCTTC
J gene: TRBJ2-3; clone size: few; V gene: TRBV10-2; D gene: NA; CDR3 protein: CASSERVDTQYF; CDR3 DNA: TGCGCCAGCAGTGAGAGGGTAGATACGCAGTATTTT
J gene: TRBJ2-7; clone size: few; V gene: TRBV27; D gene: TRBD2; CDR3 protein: CASSSHEGGRDEQYF; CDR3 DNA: TGTGCCAGCAGTTCACATGAGGGCGGGAGGGACGAGCAGTACTTC
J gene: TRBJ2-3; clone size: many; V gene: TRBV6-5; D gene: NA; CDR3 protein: CASRDSSDTQYF; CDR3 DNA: TGTGCCAGCAGGGACAGTTCAGATACGCAGTATTTT
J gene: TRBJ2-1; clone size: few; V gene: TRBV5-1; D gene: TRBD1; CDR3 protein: CASSGTGKIDEQFF; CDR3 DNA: TGCGCCAGTTCCGGGACAGGGAAGATCGATGAGCAGTTCTTC
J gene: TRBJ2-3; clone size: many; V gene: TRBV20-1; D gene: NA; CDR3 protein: CSAYLLKTLGTDTQYF; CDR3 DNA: TGCAGTGCTTACCTCCTAAAGACACTCGGCACAGATACGCAGTATTTT
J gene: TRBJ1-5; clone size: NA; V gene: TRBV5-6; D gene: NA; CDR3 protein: CASSRWTVGSNQPQHF; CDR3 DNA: TGTGCCAGCAGCCGATGGACAGTGGGTAGCAATCAGCCCCAGCATTTT
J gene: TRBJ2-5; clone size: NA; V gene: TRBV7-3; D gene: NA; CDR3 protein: CASSFDFEETQYF; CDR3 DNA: TGTGCCAGCAGCTTTGACTTTGAGGAGACCCAGTACTTC
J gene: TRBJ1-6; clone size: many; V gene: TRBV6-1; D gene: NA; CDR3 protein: CASTGTKNSPLHF; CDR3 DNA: TGTGCCAGCACCGGGACAAAAAATTCACCCCTCCACTTT
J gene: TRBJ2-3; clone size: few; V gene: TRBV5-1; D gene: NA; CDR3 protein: CASSLEGSKTDTQYF; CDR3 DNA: TGCGCCAGCAGCTTGGAGGGATCTAAGACAGATACGCAGTATTTT
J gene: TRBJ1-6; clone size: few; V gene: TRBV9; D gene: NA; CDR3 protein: CASSAGGTTTSPLHF; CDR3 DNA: TGTGCCAGCAGCGCCGGAGGGACTACAACATCACCCCTCCACTTT
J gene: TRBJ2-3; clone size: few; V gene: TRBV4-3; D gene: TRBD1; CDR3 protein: CASSQEGQGPTDTQYF; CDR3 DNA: TGCGCCAGCAGCCAAGAAGGACAGGGCCCCACAGATACGCAGTATTTT
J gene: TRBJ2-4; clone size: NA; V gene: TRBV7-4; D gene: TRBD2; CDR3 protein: CALSHTSGGAVSKNIQYF; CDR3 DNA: TGTGCCCTCAGTCACACTAGCGGGGGGGCCGTGAGCAAAAACATTCAGTACTTC
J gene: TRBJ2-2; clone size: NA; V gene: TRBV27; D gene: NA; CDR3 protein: CASSFSKSNTGELFF; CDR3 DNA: TGTGCCAGCAGTTTCTCTAAGTCAAACACCGGGGAGCTGTTTTTT
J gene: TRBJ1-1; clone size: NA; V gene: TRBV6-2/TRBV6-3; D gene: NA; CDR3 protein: CASSNSYTEAFF; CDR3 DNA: TGTGCCAGCAGTAACAGCTACACTGAAGCTTTCTTT
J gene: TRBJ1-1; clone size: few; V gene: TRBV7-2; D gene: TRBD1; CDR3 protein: CASSLDNRGTEAFF; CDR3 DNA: TGTGCCAGCAGCTTGGATAACAGGGGAACTGAAGCTTTCTTT
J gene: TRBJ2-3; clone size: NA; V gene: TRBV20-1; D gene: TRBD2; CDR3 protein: CSARVTSGTSITDTQYF; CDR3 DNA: TGCAGTGCTAGAGTCACTAGCGGGACCTCTATCACAGATACGCAGTATTTT
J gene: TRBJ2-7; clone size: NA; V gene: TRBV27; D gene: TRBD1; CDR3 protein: CASSFPGTGEQYF; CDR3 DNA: TGTGCCAGCAGTTTCCCAGGGACAGGCGAGCAGTACTTC
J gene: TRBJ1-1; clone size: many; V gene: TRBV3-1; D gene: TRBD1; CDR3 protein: CASSRQGANTEAFF; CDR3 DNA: TGTGCCAGCAGCCGACAGGGGGCGAACACTGAAGCTTTCTTT
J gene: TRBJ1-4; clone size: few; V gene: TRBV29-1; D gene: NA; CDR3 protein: CSVGDSGDKLFF; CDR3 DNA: TGCAGCGTTGGGGACTCAGGGGATAAACTGTTTTTT
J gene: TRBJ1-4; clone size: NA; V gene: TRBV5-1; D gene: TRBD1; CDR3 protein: CASSGVTGSPEKLFF; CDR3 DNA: TGCGCCAGCAGCGGGGTGACAGGGTCCCCGGAAAAACTGTTTTTT
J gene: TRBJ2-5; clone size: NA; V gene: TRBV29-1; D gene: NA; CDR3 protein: CSVHSGKETQYF; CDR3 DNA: TGCAGCGTTCATTCAGGGAAAGAGACCCAGTACTTC
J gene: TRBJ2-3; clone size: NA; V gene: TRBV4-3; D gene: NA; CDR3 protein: CASSQDLVTDTQYF; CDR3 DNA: TGCGCCAGCAGCCAAGATTTGGTTACAGATACGCAGTATTTT
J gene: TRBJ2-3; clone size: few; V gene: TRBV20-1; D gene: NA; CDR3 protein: CSALWGRGTDTQYF; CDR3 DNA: TGCAGTGCTCTCTGGGGGCGCGGCACAGATACGCAGTATTTT
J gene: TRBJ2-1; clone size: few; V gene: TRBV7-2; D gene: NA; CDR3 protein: CASSSGRTSSYNEQFF; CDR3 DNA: TGTGCCAGCAGCTCTGGACGCACGAGCTCCTACAATGAGCAGTTCTTC
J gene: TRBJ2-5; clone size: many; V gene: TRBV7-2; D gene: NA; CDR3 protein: CASSLGVQQETQYF; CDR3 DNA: TGTGCCAGCAGCTTAGGAGTACAGCAAGAGACCCAGTACTTC
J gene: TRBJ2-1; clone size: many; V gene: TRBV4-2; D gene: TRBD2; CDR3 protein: CASSPSGSRNEQFF; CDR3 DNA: TGTGCCAGCAGCCCGAGCGGGAGTCGTAATGAGCAGTTCTTC
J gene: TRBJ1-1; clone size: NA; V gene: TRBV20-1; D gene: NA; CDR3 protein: CKPRSGNTEAFF; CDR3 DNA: TGCAAACCCAGAAGCGGGAACACTGAAGCTTTCTTT
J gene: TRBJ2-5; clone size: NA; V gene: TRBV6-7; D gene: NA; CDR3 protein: CASSPVLQGEAETQYF; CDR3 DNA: TGTGCCAGCAGCCCGGTACTGCAGGGTGAGGCAGAGACCCAGTACTTC
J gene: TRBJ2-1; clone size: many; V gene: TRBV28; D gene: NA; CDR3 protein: CASSPTVDYNEQFF; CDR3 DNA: TGTGCCAGCAGTCCCACTGTGGACTACAATGAGCAGTTCTTC
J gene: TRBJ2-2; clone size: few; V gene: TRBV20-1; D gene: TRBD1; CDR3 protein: CSARRQGTTGELFF; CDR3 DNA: TGCAGTGCTAGAAGACAGGGTACCACCGGGGAGCTGTTTTTT
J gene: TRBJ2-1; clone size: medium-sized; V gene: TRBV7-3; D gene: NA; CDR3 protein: CASSLIRDSEQFF; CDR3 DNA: TGTGCCAGCAGCTTAATTCGGGATTCTGAGCAGTTCTTC
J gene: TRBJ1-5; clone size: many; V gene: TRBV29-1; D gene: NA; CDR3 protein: CSVMTVSNQPQHF; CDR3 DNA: TGCAGCGTTATGACAGTCAGCAATCAGCCCCAGCATTTT
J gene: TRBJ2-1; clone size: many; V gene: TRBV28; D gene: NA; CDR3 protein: CASTPRGQGMSYEQFF; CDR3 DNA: TGTGCCAGCACCCCTCGAGGGCAGGGAATGTCGTATGAGCAGTTCTTC
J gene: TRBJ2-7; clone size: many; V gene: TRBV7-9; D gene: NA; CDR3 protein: CASSLGGLSYEQYF; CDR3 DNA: TGTGCCAGCAGCTTAGGGGGTTTATCCTACGAGCAGTACTTC
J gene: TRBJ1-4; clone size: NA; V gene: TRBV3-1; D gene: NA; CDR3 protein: CASSQSGGNEKLFF; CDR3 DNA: TGTGCCAGCAGCCAATCCGGGGGGAATGAAAAACTGTTTTTT
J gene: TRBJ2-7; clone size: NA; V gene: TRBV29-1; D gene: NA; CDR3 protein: CSVALTPGVRYEQYF; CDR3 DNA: TGCAGCGTTGCGTTGACGCCAGGGGTTCGGTACGAGCAGTACTTC
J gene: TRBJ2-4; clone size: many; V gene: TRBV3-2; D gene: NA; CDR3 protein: CASSPDTENIQYF; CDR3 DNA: TGTGCCAGCAGCCCGGACACAGAAAACATTCAGTACTTC
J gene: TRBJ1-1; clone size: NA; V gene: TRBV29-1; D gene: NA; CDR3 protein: CSAHTVGRAFF; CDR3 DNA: TGCAGCGCTCACACCGTCGGGAGAGCTTTCTTT
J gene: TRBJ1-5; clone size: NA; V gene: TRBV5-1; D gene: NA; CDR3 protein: CASSLGPGPSNQPQHF; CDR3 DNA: TGCGCCAGCAGCTTGGGGCCAGGGCCCAGCAATCAGCCCCAGCATTTT
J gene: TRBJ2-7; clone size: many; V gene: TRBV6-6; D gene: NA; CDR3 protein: CASSARDGLAEQYF; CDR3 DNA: TGTGCCAGCAGTGCCCGGGACGGCCTAGCCGAGCAGTACTTC
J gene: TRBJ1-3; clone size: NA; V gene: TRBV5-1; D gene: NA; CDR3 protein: CASSRAASSGNTIYF; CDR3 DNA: TGCGCCAGCAGCCGGGCGGCAAGCTCTGGAAACACCATATATTTT
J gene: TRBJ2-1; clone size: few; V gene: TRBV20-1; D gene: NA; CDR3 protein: CSARKGSGPWDEQFF; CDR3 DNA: TGCAGTGCTAGAAAAGGTAGCGGTCCTTGGGATGAGCAGTTCTTC